This TCR beta chain was identified during a study of STAT5B mutations in CD4+ large granular lymphocyte leukemia. V lost 6 bases and J 7 bases, leaving 24 bases between the germline ends. There are 16 residues in the CDR3. Germline values: CDR1 LNHNV, CDR2 YYDKDF (reference sequence). This clone was detected once. Controls came from buffy coats of healthy blood donors. Libraries were prepared by immunoSEQ multiplex PCR; TCRdb keeps only in-frame clonotypes and omits some of them. In the table there are 40,000 to 45,000 clones, about four fifths of which are singletons. The sequencing input was CD4+ T cells from blood buffy coats. The receptor's source is a human donor in good health. The chain employs TRBV15 and TRBJ2-5; either TRBD1 or TRBD2 may fit D (5 bases each). This CDR3 is CATRGDNRGLKGTQYF. The CDR3 nucleotides read TGTGCCACCAGGGGTGACAACCGGGGCCTAAAGGGGACCCAGTACTTC.